This T cell receptor beta chain came from a study of shared clonotypes between healthy human individuals. Study-level results: Relative to their counterparts shared across all four donors, non-shared clonotypes exhibited diminished generation probabilities.

This clone was found once. What it binds is unknown. V shed 4 bases and J shed 1 base, with 11 bases lying between them. Looked up from germline, CDR1 is LNHDA and CDR2 is SQIVND (reference sequence). The CDR3 is 16 residues long. Sorted-subset replicate PCRs used 150 to 200 ng of genomic DNA. This amount corresponded to about 30,000 T cell genomes. Clones were read by immunoSEQ multiplex PCR, and TCRdb kept only the in-frame ones, dropping some. This sample carries about 1 million clones, approximately 70% of them seen once, and the ten largest clones take nearly 1.5%. This clonotype was sampled from a man in his late teens or twenties in good health. The sample comprised memory CD4+ T cells sorted from blood. Subset meaning: CD45RA-negative fraction. The chain recombines TRBV19 with TRBJ2-6; D unclear. The CDR3 spells CASSRSKISGANVLTF. The CDR3, as DNA: TGTGCCAGTAGTAGATCCAAGATTTCTGGGGCCAACGTCCTGACTTTC.